This paragraph covers one T cell receptor (beta chain) sequence. Its target is unknown. 250,000 to 350,000 cells per CD8+ T cell subset were flow-sorted in triplicate. These data are taken from a study of CXCR3-negative and CXCR3-positive naive CD8 T cells. Whole-study results and caveats: The TRB CDR3s that CXCR3-positive naive cells carried were more hydrophobic than those of CXCR3-negative naive cells. Diversity was high in both naive subsets and much lower in memory cells.

UMI-labeled 5' RACE yielded the TRB cDNA libraries. TCRdb reprocessed the 5' RACE reads, with one entry per CDR3 protein and no DNA. The sample holds around 140,000 distinct CDR3 sequences. Germline V gene sequence: CDR1 SQVTM, CDR2 ANQGSEA. The CDR3 length is 12 residues. The rearrangement links TRBV29-1 to TRBJ1-2; TCRdb reports TRBD1, a call that lacks DNA to check it against. The material sequenced was naive CXCR3+ CD8+ T cells from blood. Subset meaning: CD45RO-CCR7+CD27+CD95- naive CD8+ T cells expressing CXCR3 (TNR3+). The receptor was derived from a human donor in good health. Some clones in this sample may be carry-over from other donors' samples. CDR3 loop: CSGWTGNYGYTF.